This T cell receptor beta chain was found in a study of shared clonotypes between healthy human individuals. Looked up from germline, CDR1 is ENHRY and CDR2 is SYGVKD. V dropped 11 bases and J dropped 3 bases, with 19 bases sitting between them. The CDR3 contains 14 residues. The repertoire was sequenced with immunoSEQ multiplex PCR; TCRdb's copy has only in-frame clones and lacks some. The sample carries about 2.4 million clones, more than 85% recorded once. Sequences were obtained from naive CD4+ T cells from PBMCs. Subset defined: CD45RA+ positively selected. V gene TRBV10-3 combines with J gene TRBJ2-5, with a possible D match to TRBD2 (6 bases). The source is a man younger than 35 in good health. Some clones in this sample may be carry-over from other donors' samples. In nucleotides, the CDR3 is TGTGCCGCAAAATCCGGGACTGGTGAAGAGACCCAGTACTTC. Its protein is CAAKSGTGEETQYF.